The clone carrying this T cell receptor beta chain has a handful of counts. This sample was taken from a study of T-cell reconstitution after alpha-beta-depleted transplantation in children. As it was prepared, the TCRbeta library received unique molecular identifiers. TCRdb reprocessed the PCR reads with MiXCR, giving one entry per CDR3 protein. Of a few hundred thousand distinct CDR3 sequences listed, about a sixth are singletons. The CDR3 loop spans 13 amino acids. The germline V gene encodes CDR1 SQVTM and CDR2 ANQGSEA. Trimming took off 5 bases at V and 4 bases at J, with 13 bases between the two ends.

V and J are TRBV29-1 and TRBJ2-3; the D is unclear. Sequenced here: PBMCs, mostly from graft donor cells, sampled 360 days after TCRalphabeta/CD19-depleted stem cell transplant. This clonotype was sampled from a boy in the first two years of life who had a stem cell transplant for Wiskott-Aldrich syndrome, so the T cells may come from the graft donor. The CDR3: CSVQLRTADTQYF. CDR3 nucleotide sequence: TGCAGCGTTCAACTACGTACGGCAGATACGCAGTATTTT.